Below, 15 T cell receptor beta chains from the same sample are listed, as sequenced in a study of CD8 T cells in Susac syndrome. The RNA input was roughly 0.45 to 1 ug, and it was reverse transcribed with random hexamers. From the immunoSEQ multiplex PCR reads, TCRdb called clonotypes with MiXCR, one entry per CDR3 protein. The sample has over 200,000 distinct CDR3 sequences; about 95% are singletons. The sequencing sample was made of CD4+ T cells from PBMCs. These receptors originate from a human donor with multiple sclerosis.

CDR3 sequence: CSARVVSKNIQYF. CDR3 sequence (DNA): TGCAGTGCTAGGGTTGTGTCCAAAAACATTCAGTACTTC. This chain joins TRBV20-1 and TRBJ2-4; D is ambiguous. The V gene lost 3 bases and the J gene lost 2 bases, with 8 bases spanning the gap. This CDR3 spans 13 amino acids. Germline assignment: CDR1 DFQATT and CDR2 SNEGSKA (reference sequence).

CDR3 sequence reads: CASSEPSGTGYTF. CDR3 bases: TGTGCCAGCAGCGAACCATCCGGGACAGGCTACACCTTC. The chain carries TRBV13 and TRBJ1-2; tentative D call: TRBD1 (6 bases). With 5 bases removed from V and 8 bases from J, the gap between germline ends came to 15 bases. Looked up from germline, CDR1 is PRHDT and CDR2 is FYEKMQ (reference sequence). The CDR3 contains 13 residues.

The rearrangement links TRBV12-3 or TRBV12-4 to TRBJ2-1; no reliable D call. The CDR3 length is 15 residues. V shed 4 bases and J shed 6 bases, with 16 bases lying between them. CDR3 in amino acids: CASSSPRDRANEQFF. CDR3 DNA sequence: TGTGCCAGCAGTTCACCTAGGGATAGGGCCAATGAGCAGTTCTTC.

The chain recombines TRBV15 with TRBJ2-1; no clear D gene. Trimming left V 0 bases short and J 3 bases short, with 15 bases between. The CDR3 spans 17 residues. CDR1 is LNHNV and CDR2 is YYDKDF in the germline V gene (reference sequence). CDR3 in amino acids: CATSRDTERTNYNEQFF. The CDR3 DNA sequence: TGTGCCACCAGCAGAGATACAGAGAGAACGAACTACAATGAGCAGTTCTTC. Full variable domain (remainder filled in from reference TRBV15 and TRBJ2-1): DAMVIQNPRYQVTQFGKPVTLSCSQTLNHNVMYWYQQKSSQAPKLLFHYYDKDFNNEADTPDNFQSRRPNTSFCFLDIRSPGLGDTAMYLCATSRDTERTNYNEQFFGPGTRLTVL.

The chain recombines TRBV20-1 with TRBJ2-3; 12 nucleotides align to TRBD1. The CDR3 covers 14 residues. Germline V gives CDR1 DFQATT, CDR2 SNEGSKA (reference sequence). V lost 6 bases to trimming and J lost 6 bases; unmatched junction nucleotides: 7. DNA of the CDR3: TGCAGTGCCCAGGGACAGGGGGCCGGGGATACGCAGTATTTT. This translates into CSAQGQGAGDTQYF.

In its sample, this clonotype was seen a few times. This CDR3 is CSVAQPSPIEQFF. The DNA for the CDR3 is TGCAGCGTTGCGCAGCCATCCCCCATCGAGCAGTTCTTC. The chain employs TRBV29-1 and TRBJ2-1; D gene ambiguous. Germline V CDR1 and CDR2: SQVTM, ANQGSEA. Trimming took off 4 bases at V and 10 bases at J, with 17 bases between the two ends. This CDR3 contains 13 residues.

This clonotype was seen more than once but under ten times. The gene calls are TRBV29-1 and TRBJ2-3; 9 bases are shared with TRBD1. Germline V gene data show CDR1 as SQVTM and CDR2 as ANQGSEA. Trimming at V came to 8 bases and at J to 3 bases, leaving 6 bases not matched to a gene. The CDR3 runs 13 residues. CDR3 sequence (DNA): TGCAGCTCCTCGGGACAGGGAACAGATACGCAGTATTTT. Translating it yields CSSSGQGTDTQYF.

This sequence joins TRBV7-8 and TRBJ2-3, with TRBD2 as a possible D gene (5 bases). Trimming took 0 bases from V and 1 from J, leaving 14 bases between them. CDR1 is SGHVS, CDR2 FQNEAQ, per germline. This CDR3 has 17 residues. This chain's CDR3 is CASSLAPPGSGTDTQYF. CDR3 bases: TGTGCCAGCAGCTTAGCGCCGCCTGGTAGCGGCACAGATACGCAGTATTTT. The entire variable domain, with the rest obtained from reference TRBV7-8 and TRBJ2-3, is as follows: GAGVSQSPRYKVAKRGQDVALRCDPISGHVSLFWYQQALGQGPEFLTYFQNEAQLDKSGLPSDRFFAERPEGSVSTLKIQRTQQEDSAVYLCASSLAPPGSGTDTQYFGPGTRLTVL.

Written as DNA, the CDR3 is TGTGCCACCAGTGACAGCTCTGGGGCCAACGTCCTGACTTTC. Its translation is CATSDSSGANVLTF. The chain recombines TRBV24-1 with TRBJ2-6; no clear D. CDR1 and CDR2 (germline): KGHDR, SFDVKD. This CDR3 comprises 14 residues. Trimming took off 4 bases at V and 0 bases at J, with 3 bases between the two ends.

This chain joins TRBV4-1 and TRBJ1-2; unclear D gene. V shed 1 base and J shed 4 bases, with 10 bases lying between them. This CDR3 has 14 amino acids. In germline, CDR1 is MGHRA, CDR2 YSYEKL. In nucleotides, the CDR3 is TGCGCCAGCAGCCAAGGCACCTCTGGCTATGGCTACACCTTC. Translated, it gives CASSQGTSGYGYTF.

This chain links TRBV20-1 with TRBJ2-1, with TRBD2 matching 9 bases. This CDR3 spans 12 amino acids. From germline, CDR1 is DFQATT and CDR2 SNEGSKA (reference sequence). J lost 8 bases, V lost 5 bases, and 4 bases had no gene match. The CDR3 bases are TGCAGTGCTGGGACTAGCAACGATGAGCAGTTCTTC. Its translation is CSAGTSNDEQFF.

The CDR3: CATRRLAGEAYQETQYF. The CDR3 region has the DNA TGTGCCACCAGGCGGCTAGCGGGGGAGGCCTACCAAGAGACCCAGTACTTC. The chain recombines TRBV15 with TRBJ2-5, with TRBD2 matching 10 bases. The CDR3 runs 17 residues. Trimming cost V 6 bases and J 0 bases; bases outside gene matches: 10. The germline gives CDR1 LNHNV, CDR2 YYDKDF (reference sequence).

The genes are TRBV4-2 and TRBJ2-5, with TRBD2 matching over 12 bases. Trimming cost V 4 bases and J 5 bases; bases outside gene matches: 8. CDR3 length: 16 amino acids. Per germline, CDR1 LGHNA and CDR2 YNFKEQ. The CDR3 coding sequence is TGTGCCAGCAGCCGCCGGACTAGCGGGGAAGGGGAGACCCAGTACTTC. It codes for CASSRRTSGEGETQYF.

The rearrangement uses TRBV5-1 and TRBJ2-2; perhaps TRBD2 as D (7 bases). The CDR3 spans 17 residues. Germline V CDR1 and CDR2: SGHRS, YFSETQ. Trimming pared 1 base from V and 0 bases from J, leaving 13 bases between. The CDR3 DNA reads as TGCGCCAGCAGCTTGCGGCGGGGGCCGGCGAACACCGGGGAGCTGTTTTTT. It codes for CASSLRRGPANTGELFF. The full variable domain, completed using reference TRBV5-1 and TRBJ2-2, is KAGVTQTPRYLIKTRGQQVTLSCSPISGHRSVSWYQQTPGQGLQFLFEYFSETQRNKGNFPGRFSGRQFSNSRSEMNVSTLELGDSALYLCASSLRRGPANTGELFFGEGSRLTVL.

This rearrangement joins TRBV11-2 to TRBJ2-3, with a possible D match to TRBD1 (6 bases). The CDR3 has 16 amino acids. V was shortened by 5 bases and J by 2 bases, with 17 bases between the two germline ends. Germline V gene data show CDR1 as SGHAT and CDR2 as FQNNGV. The CDR3 region is CASSLRGDPYTDTQYF. The CDR3, as DNA: TGTGCCAGCAGCCTCAGGGGAGACCCGTACACAGATACGCAGTATTTT.